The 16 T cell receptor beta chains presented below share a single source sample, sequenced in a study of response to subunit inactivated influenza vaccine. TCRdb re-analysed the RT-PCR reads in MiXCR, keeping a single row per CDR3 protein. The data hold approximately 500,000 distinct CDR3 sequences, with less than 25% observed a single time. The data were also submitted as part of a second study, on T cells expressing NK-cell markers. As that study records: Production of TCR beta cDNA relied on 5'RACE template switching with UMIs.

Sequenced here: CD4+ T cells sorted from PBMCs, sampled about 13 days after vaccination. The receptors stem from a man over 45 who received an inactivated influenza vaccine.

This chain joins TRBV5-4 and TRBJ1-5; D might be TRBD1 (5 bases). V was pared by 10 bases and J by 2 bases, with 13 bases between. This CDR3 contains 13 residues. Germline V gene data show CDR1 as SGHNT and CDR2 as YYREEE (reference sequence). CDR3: CAWGREGNQPQHF. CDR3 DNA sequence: TGTGCCTGGGGCAGGGAGGGCAATCAGCCCCAGCATTTT.

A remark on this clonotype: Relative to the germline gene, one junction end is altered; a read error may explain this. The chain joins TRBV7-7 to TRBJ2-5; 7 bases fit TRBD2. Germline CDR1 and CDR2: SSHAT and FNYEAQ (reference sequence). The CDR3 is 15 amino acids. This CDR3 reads CASSPGLGRSETQYF. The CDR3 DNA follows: TGTGCTAGCAGCCCAGGACTAGGGAGGTCAGAGACCCAGTACTTC.

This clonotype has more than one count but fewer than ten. Here the CDR3 reads CSARDGGRNYGYTF. The CDR3 DNA reads TGCAGTGCTAGAGATGGTGGTAGGAACTATGGCTACACCTTC. The chain uses TRBV20-1 and TRBJ1-2; D unresolved. With 0 bases removed from V and 2 bases from J, the gap between germline ends came to 10 bases. Germline loops: CDR1 DFQATT, CDR2 SNEGSKA (reference sequence). This CDR3 has 14 amino acids.

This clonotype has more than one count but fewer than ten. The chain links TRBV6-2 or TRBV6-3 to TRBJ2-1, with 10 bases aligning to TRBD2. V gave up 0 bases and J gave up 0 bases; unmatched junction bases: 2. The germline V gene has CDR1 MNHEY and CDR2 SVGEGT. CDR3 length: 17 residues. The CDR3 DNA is TGTGCCAGCAGTTACTCCCTAGCGGGAGTCTCCTACAATGAGCAGTTCTTC. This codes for CASSYSLAGVSYNEQFF.

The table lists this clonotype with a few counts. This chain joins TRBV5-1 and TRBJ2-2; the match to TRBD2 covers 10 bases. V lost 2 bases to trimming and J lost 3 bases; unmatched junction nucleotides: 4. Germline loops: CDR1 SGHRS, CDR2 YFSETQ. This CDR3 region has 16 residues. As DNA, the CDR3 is TGCGCCAGCAGCTTCCCCGGGACTAGCGACACCGGGGAGCTGTTTTTT. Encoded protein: CASSFPGTSDTGELFF.

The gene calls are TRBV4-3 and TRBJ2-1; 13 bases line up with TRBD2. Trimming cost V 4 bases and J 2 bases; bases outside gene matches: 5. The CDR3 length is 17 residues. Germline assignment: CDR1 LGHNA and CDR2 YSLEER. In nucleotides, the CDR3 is TGCGCCAGCAGCCGCGAGGGGACTAGCGGGGCCTACAATGAGCAGTTCTTC. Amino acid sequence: CASSREGTSGAYNEQFF.

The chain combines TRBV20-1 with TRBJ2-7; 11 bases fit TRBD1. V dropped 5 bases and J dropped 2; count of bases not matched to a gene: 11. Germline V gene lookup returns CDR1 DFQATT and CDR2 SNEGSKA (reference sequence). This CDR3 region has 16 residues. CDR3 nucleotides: TGCAGTGCTCCACTGGGCCGGACAGGGGGCCCCTACGAGCAGTACTTC. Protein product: CSAPLGRTGGPYEQYF.

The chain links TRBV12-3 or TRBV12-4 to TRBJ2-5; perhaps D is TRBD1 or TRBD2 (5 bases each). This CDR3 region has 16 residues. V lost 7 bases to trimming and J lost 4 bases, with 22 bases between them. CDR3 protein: CASTQRLGVVGETQYF. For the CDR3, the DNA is TGTGCCAGCACCCAGAGGCTGGGGGTGGTGGGAGAGACCCAGTACTTC.

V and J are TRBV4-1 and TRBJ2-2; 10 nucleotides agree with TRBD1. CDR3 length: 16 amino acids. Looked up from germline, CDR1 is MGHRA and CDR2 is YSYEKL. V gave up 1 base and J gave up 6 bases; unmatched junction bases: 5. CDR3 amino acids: CASSQAGTGVPGELFF. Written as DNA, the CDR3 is TGCGCCAGCAGCCAAGCCGGGACAGGGGTCCCCGGGGAGCTGTTTTTT.

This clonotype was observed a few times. The CDR3 protein is CSVVPTTGLAETQYF. The CDR3 region has the DNA TGCAGCGTTGTCCCTACGACAGGGTTGGCAGAGACCCAGTACTTC. The chain has TRBV29-1 and TRBJ2-5, with TRBD1 identical over 7 bases. The J segment lost 4 bases and the V segment lost 4 bases, leaving 12 bases of the junction unmatched. The germline V gene has CDR1 SQVTM and CDR2 ANQGSEA. The CDR3 totals 15 residues.

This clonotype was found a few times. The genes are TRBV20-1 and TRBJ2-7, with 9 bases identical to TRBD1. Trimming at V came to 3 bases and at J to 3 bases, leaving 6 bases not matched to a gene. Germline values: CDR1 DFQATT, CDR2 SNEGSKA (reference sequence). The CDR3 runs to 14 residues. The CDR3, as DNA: TGCAGTGCTAGGGGGGGGGACAGGGTCTACGAGCAGTACTTC. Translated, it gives CSARGGDRVYEQYF.

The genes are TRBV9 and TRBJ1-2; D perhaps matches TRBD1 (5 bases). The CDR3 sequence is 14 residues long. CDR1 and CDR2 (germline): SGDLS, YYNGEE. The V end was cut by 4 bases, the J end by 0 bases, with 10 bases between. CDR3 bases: TGTGCCAGCAGCTCAAGACAGTCTAACTATGGCTACACCTTC. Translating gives CASSSRQSNYGYTF.

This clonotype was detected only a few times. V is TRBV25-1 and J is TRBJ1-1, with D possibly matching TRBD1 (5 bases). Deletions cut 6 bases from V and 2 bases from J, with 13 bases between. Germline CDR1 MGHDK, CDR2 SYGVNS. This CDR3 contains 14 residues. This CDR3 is CASRAGAFNTEAFF. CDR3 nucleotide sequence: TGTGCCAGCAGGGCCGGGGCTTTTAACACTGAAGCTTTCTTT. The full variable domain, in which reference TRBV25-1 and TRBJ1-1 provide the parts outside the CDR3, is EADIYQTPRYLVIGTGKKITLECSQTMGHDKMYWYQQDPGMELHLIHYSYGVNSTEKGDLSSESTVSRIRTEHFPLTLESARPSHTSQYLCASRAGAFNTEAFFGQGTRLTVV.

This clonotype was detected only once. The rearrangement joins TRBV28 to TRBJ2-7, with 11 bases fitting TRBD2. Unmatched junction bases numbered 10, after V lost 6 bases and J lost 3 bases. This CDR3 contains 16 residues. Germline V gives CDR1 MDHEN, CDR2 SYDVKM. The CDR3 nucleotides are TGTGCCAGCAGAACCCCCGGGACTAGCGGATTCTACGAGCAGTACTTC. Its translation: CASRTPGTSGFYEQYF.

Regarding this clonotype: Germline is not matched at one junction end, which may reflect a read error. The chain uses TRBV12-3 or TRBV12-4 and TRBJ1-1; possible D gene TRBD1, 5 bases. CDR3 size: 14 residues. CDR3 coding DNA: TGTGCCAGCAGTTTTATGGGGGGTCCGGCTGAAGATTTCTTT. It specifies CASSFMGGPAEDFF.

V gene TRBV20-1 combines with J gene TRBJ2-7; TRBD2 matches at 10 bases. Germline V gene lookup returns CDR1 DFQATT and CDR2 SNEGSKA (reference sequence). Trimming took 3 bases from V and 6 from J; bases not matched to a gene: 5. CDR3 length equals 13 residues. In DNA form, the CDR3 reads TGCAGTGCTAGTAGGCTAGCGGGAGTCGAGCAGTACTTC. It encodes CSASRLAGVEQYF.